These T cell receptor beta chains were read from a single sample in a study of T cell responses to AZD1222 COVID-19 vaccine. Sequencing was performed with immunoSEQ multiplex PCR; in TCRdb, only in-frame clones are kept and a portion is missing. Among about 76,000 clones listed, about 74% were seen once. The sample here was peripheral blood, taken 28 days after the second dose of the MenACWY control vaccine. All receptors derive from an adult who received the MenACWY meningococcal vaccine as a control. The CDR3 runs from the conserved cysteine through the conserved F or W. The order of the fields is J gene, V gene, D gene, clone size, CDR3 DNA, CDR3 protein. D genes are given only for firm matches. Clone size is shown for a subset of rows, as once, few, many or a class of expanded clone.

TRBJ1-2 TRBV19 - - TGTGCCAGTAGTATGATAGCTAACTATGGCTACACCTTC CASSMIANYGYTF
TRBJ1-1 TRBV7-8 - few TGTGCCAGCAGCTTAGACAGCGGCACTGAAGCTTTCTTT CASSLDSGTEAFF
TRBJ1-1 TRBV19 - - TGTGCCAGTAGTCCGCGGGGTGAGACTGAAGCTTTCTTT CASSPRGETEAFF
TRBJ2-2 TRBV5-1 - - TGCGCCAGCAGCTTGGTTACCGAAAACACCGGGGAGCTGTTTTTT CASSLVTENTGELFF
TRBJ1-3 TRBV7-2 TRBD1 - TGTGCCAGCAGCTCCGGGACAGTCGGAAACACCATATATTTT CASSSGTVGNTIYF
TRBJ1-1 TRBV5-1 - - TGCGCCAGCAGCTTGGATGCGTGGAACACTGAAGCTTTCTTT CASSLDAWNTEAFF
TRBJ2-3 TRBV19 - - - CASTSGEGTDTQYF
TRBJ2-1 TRBV7-8 TRBD2 - TGTGCCAGCAGCTTGCTAGCGGGAGGCAATGAGCAGTTCTTC CASSLLAGGNEQFF
TRBJ2-2 TRBV7-9 - - TGTGCCAGCAGGGGCTTGGGGGACGGGGAGCTGTTTTTT CASRGLGDGELFF
TRBJ1-1 TRBV6-6 TRBD1 - TGTGCCAGCAGCCTATACAGGGGTAACACTGAAGCTTTCTTT CASSLYRGNTEAFF
TRBJ1-6 TRBV5-6 TRBD1 - TGTGCCAGCAGCGTCGACAGGGCATCACCCCTCCACTTT CASSVDRASPLHF
TRBJ2-7 TRBV7-9 - - TGTGCCAGCAGCCCAGGGGACGTCGGGAACTACGAGCAGTACTTC CASSPGDVGNYEQYF
TRBJ1-2 TRBV7-2 TRBD1 - TGTGCCAGCAGCTTACATGGGCAGGGGGCCTATGGCTACACCTTC CASSLHGQGAYGYTF
TRBJ1-4 TRBV5-3 - - TGTGCCAGAAGCTTGGAAGGCAGGGCGGATGAAAAACTGTTTTTT CARSLEGRADEKLFF
TRBJ1-1 TRBV7-2 TRBD1 few TGTGCCAGCAGCTCCGCCGGGACAGGGGTGAGGAACACTGAAGCTTTCTTT CASSSAGTGVRNTEAFF
TRBJ1-3 TRBV6-6 - - TGTGCCAGCAGTTATGGTGGGGGAAACACCATATATTTT CASSYGGGNTIYF
TRBJ2-7 TRBV5-1 TRBD1 - TGCGCCAGCAGCCAGGGACAGAGTACTACTACGGGGCAGTACTTC CASSQGQSTTTGQYF
TRBJ2-3 TRBV2 - - TGTGCCAGCAGTACTTCACTAGGAGATACGCAGTATTTT CASSTSLGDTQYF
TRBJ1-5 TRBV6-6 - - TGTGCCAGCGGACTAGGGTTCGGGGTAAATCAGCCCCAGCATTTT CASGLGFGVNQPQHF
TRBJ2-5 TRBV12-3/TRBV12-4 - - TGTGCCAGCAGTTTGGGGGCGGGGCAGACCCAGTACTTC CASSLGAGQTQYF
TRBJ2-7 TRBV5-1 - - TGCGCCAGCAGGGCTTGGACCGACTCCTACGAGCAGTACTTC CASRAWTDSYEQYF
TRBJ2-2 TRBV7-3 - - TGTGCCAGCAGTCTAGGGATCCCCGGGGAGCTGTTTTTT CASSLGIPGELFF
TRBJ1-5 TRBV28 - - TGTGCCAGCAGTGTGGGGCTTAGCAATCAGCCCCAGCATTTT CASSVGLSNQPQHF
TRBJ2-7 TRBV7-2 - few TGTGCCAGCAGCTTAGTCCACCGAGACGAGCAGTACTTC CASSLVHRDEQYF
TRBJ1-5 TRBV19 - - TGTGCCAGTAGTATGGGGCCTCAATATAGCAATCAGCCCCAGCATTTT CASSMGPQYSNQPQHF
TRBJ2-1 TRBV6-5 TRBD1 - TGTGCCAGCAGTTCCCCCGGGACAGGGGGGAATGAGCAGTTCTTC CASSSPGTGGNEQFF
TRBJ1-5 TRBV19 TRBD1 - TGTGCCAGTAGTGCCCAGGGGGGTGATCAGCCCCAGCATTTT CASSAQGGDQPQHF
TRBJ1-2 TRBV4-3 - - TGCGCCAGCAGCCAAGAGTGGGGGATGAACTATGGCTACACCTTC CASSQEWGMNYGYTF
TRBJ2-1 TRBV7-9 - - TGTGCCAGCAGCTTAGAACTAGCCACCCAGTTCTTC CASSLELATQFF
TRBJ1-2 TRBV7-2 - few TGTGCCAGCAGCCCCCCAGGGATTCCCTCTCCCGATGGCTACACCTTC CASSPPGIPSPDGYTF
TRBJ2-3 TRBV7-2 - - TGTGCCAGCAGAAACGTCCGGAGCACAGATACGCAGTATTTT CASRNVRSTDTQYF
TRBJ1-1 TRBV4-2 - - TGTGCCAGCAGCCAAGGGGGGCCGGGGTCCGGACGCGCTGAAGCTTTCTTT CASSQGGPGSGRAEAFF
TRBJ2-2 TRBV5-1 - - TGCGCCAGCAGCCTGGACCCGAACACCGGGGAGCTGTTTTTT CASSLDPNTGELFF
TRBJ1-2 TRBV5-4 - - TGTGCCAGCAGCCTCCGGACACTGAAAGGCTACACCTTC CASSLRTLKGYTF
TRBJ2-7 TRBV7-2 - - TGTGCCAGCAGCCCCGACTCATCTTTGCGAGCTTACGAGCAGTACTTC CASSPDSSLRAYEQYF
TRBJ1-3 TRBV18 - - TGTGCCAGCTCACCCCTCCCAATATCGTCCTCTGGAAACACCATATATTTT CASSPLPISSSGNTIYF
TRBJ2-4 TRBV21-1 - - TGTGCCAGCAGCAAAGCGCGGGGGGTGGTCAAAAACATTCAGTACTTC CASSKARGVVKNIQYF